These T cell receptor beta chains were read from a single sample in a study of CD8 T cells in ankylosing spondylitis. MiXCR, run by TCRdb on the 5' RACE reads, gives a single entry per CDR3 protein. The sample carries fewer than 550,000 distinct CDR3 sequences, approximately 5.3% recorded once. The sample comprised blood, either unsorted or a sorted T cell fraction (not recorded which). Receptor source: a male donor with ankylosing spondylitis. Each CDR3 is given with its conserved first and last residue. The D gene is left open where the match is weak. Size is stated for part of the rows, as once, few or many counts, or as a class when the clone is expanded.

D	J	size	V	DNA	CDR3
-	TRBJ1-5	many	TRBV20-1	TGCAGTGCTAGGGGGGGAGTCCGCAATCAGCCCCAGCATTTT	CSARGGVRNQPQHF
TRBD1	TRBJ2-2	few	TRBV7-6	TGTGCCAGCAGCAAGACAGGGGCCGGGAACACCGGGGAGCTGTTTTTT	CASSKTGAGNTGELFF
TRBD1	TRBJ2-5	many	TRBV20-1	TGCAGTGCTAGCAACAGGGGGACCCAAGAGACCCAGTACTTC	CSASNRGTQETQYF
-	TRBJ1-1	few	TRBV2	TGTGCCAGCGCGGGTGAGCCCTCGAGGATTTACACTGAAGCTTTCTTT	CASAGEPSRIYTEAFF
TRBD2	TRBJ2-5	many	TRBV7-6	TGTGCCAGCAGCTTTACCGACGGGACTAGGTCATCATTC	CASSFTDGTRSSF
TRBD2	TRBJ2-4	many	TRBV3-1	TGTGCCAGCAGCCAAGATCCGGGGGGAGCCAAAAACATTCAGTACTTC	CASSQDPGGAKNIQYF
TRBD1	TRBJ2-1	many	TRBV5-1	TGCGCCAGCAGCTTGGTTCTGGACAGGGGTAATGAGCAGTTCTTC	CASSLVLDRGNEQFF
-	TRBJ2-6	-	TRBV4-3	TGCGCCAGCAGCCCGACAGGCCCATACCGCTCTGGGGCCAACGTCCTGACTTTC	CASSPTGPYRSGANVLTF
-	TRBJ1-3	many	TRBV12-3/TRBV12-4	TGTGCCAGCAGTACGACCAGGGCTGGGTTTGGAAACACCATATATTTT	CASSTTRAGFGNTIYF
-	TRBJ1-3	many	TRBV4-3	TGCGCCAGCAGCCAAGTCAGGGGAAACACCATATATTTT	CASSQVRGNTIYF
-	TRBJ1-5	many	TRBV6-6	TGTGCCAGCAGTTACAAGCCCCAGCATTTT	CASSYKPQHF
TRBD2	TRBJ2-1	many	TRBV15	TGTGCCACCAGCCGTCTAGCGGGGTCTTACAATGAGCAGTTCTTC	CATSRLAGSYNEQFF
-	TRBJ1-2	many	TRBV4-3	TGCGCCAGCAGCCCTCTGACGGCTATCTATGGCTACACCTTC	CASSPLTAIYGYTF
-	TRBJ1-2	many	TRBV6-6	TGTGCCAGCACACTCGAGGGCGCGGGCACCTTC	CASTLEGAGTF
TRBD1	TRBJ1-5	many	TRBV27	TGTGCCAGCAGTTTATCGGGGGACAGATTCGGTCAGCCCCAGCATTTT	CASSLSGDRFGQPQHF
-	TRBJ2-3	few	TRBV4-2	TGTGCCAGCGGCCAGGGGGGACGCACAGATACGCAGTATTTT	CASGQGGRTDTQYF